A single sample is the source of the 2 T cell receptor beta chains below, sequenced in a study of a mutant IDH1 vaccine in newly diagnosed glioma. The time point is: week 23, last vaccination. A single vaccine dose contained 300 ug of mutant IDH1 20-mer peptide, and topical imiquimod was used with it. The data were produced by immunoSEQ multiplex PCR, yet TCRdb's version contains in-frame clones alone and is incomplete. The sample yields about 43,000 clones, roughly 83% seen once. No cognate antigen is known for these TCRs. The material sequenced was PBMCs, taken from a glioma patient whose treatment included an IDH1 peptide vaccine. The receptors were gathered from a woman aged 18-30 years with glioma. Some clones in this sample may be carry-over from other donors' samples.

The chain couples TRBV28 to TRBJ2-7; 10 nucleotides line up with TRBD1. The J segment lost 7 bases and the V segment lost 6 bases, leaving 12 bases of the junction unmatched. The CDR3 has 15 residues. The germline V gene has CDR1 MDHEN and CDR2 SYDVKM. The CDR3 region has the DNA TGTGCCAGCAGCAAGACGACAGGGGGCCCTGGGGAGCAGTACTTC. Its translation: CASSKTTGGPGEQYF.

The rearrangement links TRBV11-1 to TRBJ1-4; TRBD1 might be the D (6 bases). From germline, CDR1 is SGHAT and CDR2 FQDESV (reference sequence). The CDR3 is made up of 15 amino acids. V gave up 0 bases and J gave up 5 bases, with 10 bases separating them. DNA for the CDR3: TGTGCCAGCAGCTTAGCGGACAGAAGAAATGAAAAACTGTTTTTT. Translating gives CASSLADRRNEKLFF. Together with reference TRBV11-1 and TRBJ1-4, the CDR3 gives the full variable domain: EAEVAQSPRYKITEKSQAVAFWCDPISGHATLYWYRQILGQGPELLVQFQDESVVDDSQLPKDRFSAERLKGVDSTLKIQPAELGDSAMYLCASSLADRRNEKLFFGSGTQLSVL.